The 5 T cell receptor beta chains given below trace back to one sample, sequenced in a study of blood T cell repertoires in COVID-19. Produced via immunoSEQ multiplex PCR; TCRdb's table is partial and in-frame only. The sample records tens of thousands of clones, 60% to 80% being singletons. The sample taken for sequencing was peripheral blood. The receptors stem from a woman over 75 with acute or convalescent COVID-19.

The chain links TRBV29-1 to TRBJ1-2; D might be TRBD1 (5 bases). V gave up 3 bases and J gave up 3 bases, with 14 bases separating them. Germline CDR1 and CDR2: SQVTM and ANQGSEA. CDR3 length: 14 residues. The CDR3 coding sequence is TGCAGCGTTGATCCTCGTTCGGGGGACTATGGCTACACCTTC. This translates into CSVDPRSGDYGYTF.

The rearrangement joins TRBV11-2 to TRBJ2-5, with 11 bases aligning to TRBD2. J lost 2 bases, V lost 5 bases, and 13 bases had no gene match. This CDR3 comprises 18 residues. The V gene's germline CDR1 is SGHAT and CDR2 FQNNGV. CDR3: CASSIRPIAGGQQETQYF. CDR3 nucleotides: TGTGCCAGCAGCATTAGGCCTATAGCGGGAGGGCAACAAGAGACCCAGTACTTC.

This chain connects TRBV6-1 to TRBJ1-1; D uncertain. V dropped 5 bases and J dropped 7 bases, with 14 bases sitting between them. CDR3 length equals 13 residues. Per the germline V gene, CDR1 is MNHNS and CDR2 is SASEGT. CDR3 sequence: CASSSPGGSEAFF. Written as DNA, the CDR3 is TGTGCCAGCAGTTCCCCGGGAGGGAGTGAAGCTTTCTTT.

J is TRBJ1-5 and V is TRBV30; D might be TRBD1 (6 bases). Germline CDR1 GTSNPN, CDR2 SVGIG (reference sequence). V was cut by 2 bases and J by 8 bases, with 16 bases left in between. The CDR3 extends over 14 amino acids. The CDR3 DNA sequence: TGTGCCTGGAGTCTCATGGGGGCCTTGAAGCCCCAGCATTTT. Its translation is CAWSLMGALKPQHF.

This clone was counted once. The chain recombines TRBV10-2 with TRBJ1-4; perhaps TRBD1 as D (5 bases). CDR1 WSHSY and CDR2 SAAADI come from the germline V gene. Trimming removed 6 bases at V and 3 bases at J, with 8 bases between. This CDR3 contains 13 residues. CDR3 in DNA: TGCGCCAGCAGCAGGGCAGCTAATGAAAAACTGTTTTTT. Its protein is CASSRAANEKLFF.